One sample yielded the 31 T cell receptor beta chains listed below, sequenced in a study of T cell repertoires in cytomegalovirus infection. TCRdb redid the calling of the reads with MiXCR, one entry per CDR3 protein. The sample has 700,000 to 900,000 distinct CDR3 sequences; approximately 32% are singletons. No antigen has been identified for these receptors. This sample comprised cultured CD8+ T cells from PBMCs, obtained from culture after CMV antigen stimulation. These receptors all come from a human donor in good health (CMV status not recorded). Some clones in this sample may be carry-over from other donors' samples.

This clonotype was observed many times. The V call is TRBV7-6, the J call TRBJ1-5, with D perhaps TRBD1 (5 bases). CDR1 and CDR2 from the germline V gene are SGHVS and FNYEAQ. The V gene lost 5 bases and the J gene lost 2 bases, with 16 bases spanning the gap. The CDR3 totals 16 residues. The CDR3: CASSPGAARGNQPQHF. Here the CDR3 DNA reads TGTGCCAGCAGCCCTGGTGCTGCCAGGGGCAATCAGCCCCAGCATTTT.

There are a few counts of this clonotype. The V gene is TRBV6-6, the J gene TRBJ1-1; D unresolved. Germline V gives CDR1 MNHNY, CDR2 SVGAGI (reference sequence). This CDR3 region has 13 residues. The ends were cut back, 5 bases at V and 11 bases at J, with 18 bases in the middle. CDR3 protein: CASSDPGTLSAFF. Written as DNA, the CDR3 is TGTGCCAGCAGTGATCCGGGTACTTTGTCTGCTTTCTTT.

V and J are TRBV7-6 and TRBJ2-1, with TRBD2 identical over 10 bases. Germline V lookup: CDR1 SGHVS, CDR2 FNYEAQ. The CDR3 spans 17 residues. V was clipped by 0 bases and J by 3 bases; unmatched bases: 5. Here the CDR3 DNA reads TGTGCCAGCAGCTTAGCGGGGGTAGCGGGGGGCTACAATGAGCAGTTCTTC. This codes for CASSLAGVAGGYNEQFF.

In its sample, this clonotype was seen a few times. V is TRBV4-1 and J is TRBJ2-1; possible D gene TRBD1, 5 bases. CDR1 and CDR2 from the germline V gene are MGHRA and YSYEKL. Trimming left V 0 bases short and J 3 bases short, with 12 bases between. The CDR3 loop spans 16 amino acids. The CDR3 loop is CASSQDWGPVYNEQFF. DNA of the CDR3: TGCGCCAGCAGCCAAGACTGGGGCCCTGTCTACAATGAGCAGTTCTTC.

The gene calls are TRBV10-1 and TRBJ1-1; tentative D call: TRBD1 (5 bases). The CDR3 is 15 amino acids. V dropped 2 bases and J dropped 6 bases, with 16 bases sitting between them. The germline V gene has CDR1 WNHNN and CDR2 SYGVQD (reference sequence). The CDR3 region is CASSEDPGRAAEAFF. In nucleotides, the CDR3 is TGCGCCAGCAGTGAGGACCCAGGGCGGGCGGCTGAAGCTTTCTTT.

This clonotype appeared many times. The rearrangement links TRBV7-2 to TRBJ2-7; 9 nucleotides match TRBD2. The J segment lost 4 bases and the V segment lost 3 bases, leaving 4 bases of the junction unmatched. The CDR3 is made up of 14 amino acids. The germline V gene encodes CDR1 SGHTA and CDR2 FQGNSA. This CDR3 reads CASSLGLADYEQYF. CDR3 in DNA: TGTGCCAGCAGCTTGGGACTAGCAGATTACGAGCAGTACTTC.

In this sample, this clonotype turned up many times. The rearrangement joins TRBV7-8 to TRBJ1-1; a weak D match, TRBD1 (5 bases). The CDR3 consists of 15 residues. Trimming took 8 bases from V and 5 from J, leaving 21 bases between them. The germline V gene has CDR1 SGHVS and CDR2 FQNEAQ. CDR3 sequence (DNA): TGTGCCAGCGAATTAACCGAGAGGGGTCTGACTGAAGCTTTCTTT. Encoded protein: CASELTERGLTEAFF. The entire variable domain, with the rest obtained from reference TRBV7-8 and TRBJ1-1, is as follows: GAGVSQSPRYKVAKRGQDVALRCDPISGHVSLFWYQQALGQGPEFLTYFQNEAQLDKSGLPSDRFFAERPEGSVSTLKIQRTQQEDSAVYLCASELTERGLTEAFFGQGTRLTVV.

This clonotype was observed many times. The CDR3 nucleotides are TGTGCCAGCACTCCCGGGACGAGGGGGGTGAGGAACATTCAGTACTTC. Its translation: CASTPGTRGVRNIQYF. The rearrangement uses TRBV7-2 and TRBJ2-4; the D gene could be TRBD1 or TRBD2 (6 bases each). V lost 7 bases and J 7 bases, leaving 23 bases between the germline ends. There are 16 residues in the CDR3. Per the germline V gene, CDR1 is SGHTA and CDR2 is FQGNSA. The full variable domain, its missing parts supplied by reference TRBV7-2 and TRBJ2-4, is GAGVSQSPSNKVTEKGKDVELRCDPISGHTALYWYRQSLGQGLEFLIYFQGNSAPDKSGLPSDRFSAERTGGSVSTLTIQRTQQEDSAVYLCASTPGTRGVRNIQYFGAGTRLSVL.

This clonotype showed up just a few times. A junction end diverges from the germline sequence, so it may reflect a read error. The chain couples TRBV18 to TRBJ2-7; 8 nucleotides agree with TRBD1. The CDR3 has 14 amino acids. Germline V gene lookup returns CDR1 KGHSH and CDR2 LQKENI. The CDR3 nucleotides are TGTGCCAGCTCACCACCTGGGACAGGCTACGGGCAGTACTTC. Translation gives CASSPPGTGYGQYF.

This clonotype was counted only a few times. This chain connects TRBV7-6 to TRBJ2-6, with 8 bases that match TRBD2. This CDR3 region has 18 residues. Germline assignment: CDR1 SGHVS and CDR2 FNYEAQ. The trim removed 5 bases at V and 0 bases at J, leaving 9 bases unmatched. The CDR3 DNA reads TGTGCCAGCAGCCCCCACCGGGGGGGGCACTCTGGGGCCAACGTCCTGACTTTC. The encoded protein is CASSPHRGGHSGANVLTF.

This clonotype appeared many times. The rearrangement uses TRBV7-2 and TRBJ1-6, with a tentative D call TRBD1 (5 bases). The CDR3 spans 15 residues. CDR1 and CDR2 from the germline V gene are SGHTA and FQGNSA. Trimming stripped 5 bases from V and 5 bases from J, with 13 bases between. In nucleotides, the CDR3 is TGTGCCAGCAGCCCTCAGGGATGGGATAATTCACCCCTCCACTTT. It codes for CASSPQGWDNSPLHF.

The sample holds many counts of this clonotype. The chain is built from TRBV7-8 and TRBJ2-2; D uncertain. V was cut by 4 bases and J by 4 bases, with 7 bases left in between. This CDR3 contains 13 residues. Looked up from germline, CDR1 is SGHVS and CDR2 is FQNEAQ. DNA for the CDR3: TGTGCCAGCAGCTCCACGTCCACCGGGGAGCTGTTTTTT. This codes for CASSSTSTGELFF. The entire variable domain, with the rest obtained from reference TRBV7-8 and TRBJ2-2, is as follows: GAGVSQSPRYKVAKRGQDVALRCDPISGHVSLFWYQQALGQGPEFLTYFQNEAQLDKSGLPSDRFFAERPEGSVSTLKIQRTQQEDSAVYLCASSSTSTGELFFGEGSRLTVL.

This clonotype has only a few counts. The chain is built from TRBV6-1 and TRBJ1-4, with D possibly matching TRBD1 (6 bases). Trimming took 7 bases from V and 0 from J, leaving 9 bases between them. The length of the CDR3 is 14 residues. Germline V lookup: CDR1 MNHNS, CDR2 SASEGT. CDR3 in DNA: TGTGCCAGCATCGACAGGACAACTAATGAAAAACTGTTTTTT. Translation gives CASIDRTTNEKLFF.

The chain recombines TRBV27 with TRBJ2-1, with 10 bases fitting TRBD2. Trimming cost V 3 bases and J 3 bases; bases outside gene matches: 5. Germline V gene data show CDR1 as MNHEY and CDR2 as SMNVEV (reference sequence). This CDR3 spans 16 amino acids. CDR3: CASSFSQRGGYNEQFF. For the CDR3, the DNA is TGTGCCAGCAGTTTTAGCCAGCGGGGGGGCTACAATGAGCAGTTCTTC.

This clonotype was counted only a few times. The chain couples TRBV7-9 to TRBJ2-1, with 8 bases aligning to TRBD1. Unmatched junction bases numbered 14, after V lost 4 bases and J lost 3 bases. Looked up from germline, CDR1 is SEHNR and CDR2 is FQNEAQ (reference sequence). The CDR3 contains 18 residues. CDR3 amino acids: CASSSNSGQGGYYNEQFF. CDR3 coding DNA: TGTGCCAGCAGCTCCAACTCAGGACAGGGTGGTTACTACAATGAGCAGTTCTTC.

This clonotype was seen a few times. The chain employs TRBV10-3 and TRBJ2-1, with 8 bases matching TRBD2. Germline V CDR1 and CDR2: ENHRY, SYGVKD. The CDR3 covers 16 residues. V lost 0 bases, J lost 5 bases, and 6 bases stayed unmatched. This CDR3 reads CAISESAGGRDNEQFF. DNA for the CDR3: TGTGCCATCAGTGAGTCCGCGGGGGGCAGGGACAATGAGCAGTTCTTC.

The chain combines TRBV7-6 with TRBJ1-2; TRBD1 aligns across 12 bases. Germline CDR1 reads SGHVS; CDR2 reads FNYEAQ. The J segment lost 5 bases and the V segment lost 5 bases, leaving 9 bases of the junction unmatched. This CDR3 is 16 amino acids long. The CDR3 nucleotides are TGTGCCAGCAGCCCGGGACAGGGGGCGGTTCGGTATGGCTACACCTTC. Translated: CASSPGQGAVRYGYTF.

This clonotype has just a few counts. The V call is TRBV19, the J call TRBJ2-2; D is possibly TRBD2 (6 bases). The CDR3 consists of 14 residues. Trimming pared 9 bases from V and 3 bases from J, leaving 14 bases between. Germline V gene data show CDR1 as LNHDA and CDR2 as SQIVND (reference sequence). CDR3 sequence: CASEPGTYTGELFF. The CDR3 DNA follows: TGTGCCAGCGAACCCGGGACTTACACCGGGGAGCTGTTTTTT.

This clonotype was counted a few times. The CDR3 DNA reads TGTGCCAGCGGCTTCGGCAACACCATATATTTT. Translation: CASGFGNTIYF. The chain joins TRBV12-3 or TRBV12-4 to TRBJ1-3; D gene ambiguous. This CDR3 is 11 amino acids long. V was cut by 8 bases and J by 7 bases, with 9 bases left in between.

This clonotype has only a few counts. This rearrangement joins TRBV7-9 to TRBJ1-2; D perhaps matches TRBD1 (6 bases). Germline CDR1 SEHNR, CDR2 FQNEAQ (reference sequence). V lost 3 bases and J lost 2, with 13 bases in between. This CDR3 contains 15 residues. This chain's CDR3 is CASSFTGLENYGYTF. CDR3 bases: TGTGCCAGCAGCTTTACAGGGCTCGAGAACTATGGCTACACCTTC.

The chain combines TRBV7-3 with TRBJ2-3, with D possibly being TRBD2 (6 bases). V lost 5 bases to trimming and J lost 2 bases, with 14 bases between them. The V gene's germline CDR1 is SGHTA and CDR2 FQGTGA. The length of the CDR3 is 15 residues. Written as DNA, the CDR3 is TGTGCCAGCAGCCCCCGAGGGGACTCCACAGATACGCAGTATTTT. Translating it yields CASSPRGDSTDTQYF.

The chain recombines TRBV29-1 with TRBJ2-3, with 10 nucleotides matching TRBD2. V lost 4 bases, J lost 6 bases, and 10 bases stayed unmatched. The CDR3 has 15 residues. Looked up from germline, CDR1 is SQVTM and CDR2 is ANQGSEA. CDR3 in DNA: TGCAGCGTTGTCCCAGCGGGGGGGCAATGGGATACGCAGTATTTT. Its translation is CSVVPAGGQWDTQYF.

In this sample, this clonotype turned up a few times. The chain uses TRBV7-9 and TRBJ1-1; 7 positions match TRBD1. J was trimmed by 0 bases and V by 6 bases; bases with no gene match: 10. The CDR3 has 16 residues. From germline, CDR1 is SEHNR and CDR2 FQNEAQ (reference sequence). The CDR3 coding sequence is TGTGCCAGCAGTCCTCCTTACAGGGGAATGAACACTGAAGCTTTCTTT. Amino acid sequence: CASSPPYRGMNTEAFF.

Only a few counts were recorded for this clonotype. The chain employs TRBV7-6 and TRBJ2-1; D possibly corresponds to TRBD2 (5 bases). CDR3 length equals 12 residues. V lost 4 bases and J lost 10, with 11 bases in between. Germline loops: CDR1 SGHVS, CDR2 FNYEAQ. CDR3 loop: CASSSGMFEQFF. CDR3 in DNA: TGTGCCAGCAGCTCGGGGATGTTCGAGCAGTTCTTC.

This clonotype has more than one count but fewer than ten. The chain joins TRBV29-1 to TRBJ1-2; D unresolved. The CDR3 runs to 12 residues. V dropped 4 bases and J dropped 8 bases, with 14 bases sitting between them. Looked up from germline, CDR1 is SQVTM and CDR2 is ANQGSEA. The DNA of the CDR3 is TGCAGCGTTGTAAAGATGGGGAGCGGCTACACCTTC. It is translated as CSVVKMGSGYTF.

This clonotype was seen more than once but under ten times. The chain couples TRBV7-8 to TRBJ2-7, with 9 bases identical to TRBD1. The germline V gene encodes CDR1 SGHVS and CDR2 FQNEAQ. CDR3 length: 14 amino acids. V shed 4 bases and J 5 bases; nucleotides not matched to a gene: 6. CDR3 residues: CASSSTGGVHEQYV. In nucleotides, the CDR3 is TGTGCCAGCAGCTCAACAGGGGGCGTTCACGAGCAGTACGTC.

As DNA, the CDR3 is TGTGCCACCAGCAGGGGAGGCGAGGGGACCTTCTATGGCTACACCTTC. Encoded protein: CATSRGGEGTFYGYTF. This sequence joins TRBV15 and TRBJ1-2; D is perhaps TRBD1 (5 bases). CDR3 length: 16 amino acids. Germline CDR1 LNHNV, CDR2 YYDKDF (reference sequence). V lost 3 bases to trimming and J lost 4 bases, with 18 bases between them.

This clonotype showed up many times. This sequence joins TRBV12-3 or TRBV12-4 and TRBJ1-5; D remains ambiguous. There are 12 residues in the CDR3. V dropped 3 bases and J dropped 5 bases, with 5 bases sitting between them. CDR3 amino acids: CASSFGDQPQHF. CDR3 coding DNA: TGTGCCAGCAGTTTTGGGGATCAGCCCCAGCATTTT.

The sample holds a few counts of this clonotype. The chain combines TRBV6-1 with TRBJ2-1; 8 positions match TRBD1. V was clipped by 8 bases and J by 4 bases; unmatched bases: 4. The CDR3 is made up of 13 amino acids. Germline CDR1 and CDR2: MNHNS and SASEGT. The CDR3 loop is CASGGTGYNEQFF. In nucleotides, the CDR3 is TGTGCCAGCGGAGGGACAGGTTACAATGAGCAGTTCTTC.

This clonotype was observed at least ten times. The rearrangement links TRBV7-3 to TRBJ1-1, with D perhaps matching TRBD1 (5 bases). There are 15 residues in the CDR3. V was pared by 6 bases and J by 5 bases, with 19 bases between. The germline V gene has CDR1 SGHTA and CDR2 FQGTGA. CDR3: CASSYNRREKTEAFF. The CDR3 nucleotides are TGTGCCAGCAGTTATAACAGGAGGGAGAAAACTGAAGCTTTCTTT.

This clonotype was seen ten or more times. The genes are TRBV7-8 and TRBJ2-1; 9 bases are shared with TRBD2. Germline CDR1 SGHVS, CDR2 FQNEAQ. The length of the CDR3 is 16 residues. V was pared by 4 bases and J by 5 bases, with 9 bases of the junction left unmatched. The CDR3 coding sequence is TGTGCCAGCAGCTCAAGTCGGGAGCGGGGGGACAATGAGCAGTTCTTC. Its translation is CASSSSRERGDNEQFF. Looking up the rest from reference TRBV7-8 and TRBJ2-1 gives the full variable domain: GAGVSQSPRYKVAKRGQDVALRCDPISGHVSLFWYQQALGQGPEFLTYFQNEAQLDKSGLPSDRFFAERPEGSVSTLKIQRTQQEDSAVYLCASSSSRERGDNEQFFGPGTRLTVL.